The clone carrying this T cell receptor beta chain was observed once. The target antigen is unknown. The data stem from a study of shared clonotypes between healthy human individuals. Study conclusions and caveats: Generation probabilities of non-shared clonotypes were lower (relative to those shared by all four donors).

V was clipped by 5 bases and J by 8 bases, with 16 bases between them. The CDR3 has 14 amino acids. Looked up from germline, CDR1 is SGHRS and CDR2 is YFSETQ. Generated by immunoSEQ multiplex PCR, the TCRdb table keeps only in-frame clones and is missing some. The sample holds some 2,400,000 clones, 95% seen once. The clonotype was recovered from a man younger than 35 in good health. This sequence joins TRBV5-1 and TRBJ1-4, with D perhaps matching TRBD1 (5 bases). Material: naive CD4+ T cells sorted from blood. As to subset: CD45RA+ positively selected. CDR3: CASRHLGGEEKLFF. CDR3 nucleotides: TGCGCCAGCAGGCATCTGGGAGGGGAGGAAAAACTGTTTTTT. Looking up the rest from reference TRBV5-1 and TRBJ1-4 gives the full variable domain: KAGVTQTPRYLIKTRGQQVTLSCSPISGHRSVSWYQQTPGQGLQFLFEYFSETQRNKGNFPGRFSGRQFSNSRSEMNVSTLELGDSALYLCASRHLGGEEKLFFGSGTQLSVL.